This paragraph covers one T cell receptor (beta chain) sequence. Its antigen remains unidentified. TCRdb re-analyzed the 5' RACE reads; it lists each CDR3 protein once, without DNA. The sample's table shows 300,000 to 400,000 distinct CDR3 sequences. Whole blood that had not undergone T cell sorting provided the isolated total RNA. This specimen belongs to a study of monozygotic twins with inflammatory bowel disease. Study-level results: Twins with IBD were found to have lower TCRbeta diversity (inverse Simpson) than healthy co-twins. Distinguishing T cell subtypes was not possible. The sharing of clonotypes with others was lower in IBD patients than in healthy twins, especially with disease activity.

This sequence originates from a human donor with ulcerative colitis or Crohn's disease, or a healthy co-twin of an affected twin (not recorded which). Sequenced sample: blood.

The CDR3 protein is CSASAWTGSIPEQYF. The chain recombines TRBV20-1 with TRBJ2-7; TCRdb designates TRBD1, a call that cannot be tested without DNA. The CDR3 is 15 amino acids. CDR1 is DFQATT and CDR2 is SNEGSKA in the germline V gene (reference sequence).